This entry is about one TCR beta chain. In the original processing: Estimation of nucleated cell counts relied on the amplification of reference gene primers. Libraries were prepared by immunoSEQ multiplex PCR; TCRdb keeps only in-frame clonotypes and omits some of them. D and trimming come from the DNA, and the V and J calls and clone size come from that table. The repertoire holds 300,000 or so clones, with approximately 85% as singletons. This specimen comes from a study of blood T cell repertoires in COVID-19. Across the whole study: The United States, Italy and Spain were the sources of the acute and convalescent COVID-19 samples. T cells, B-cell-depleted T cells, or PBMCs supplied cDNA or gDNA.

There are 14 residues in the CDR3. CDR1 and CDR2 from the germline V gene are MNHEY and SMNVEV (reference sequence). Trimming shortened V by 3 bases and J by 7 bases, and 13 bases separated the two germline ends. The J gene is TRBJ1-5, the V gene TRBV27, with D maybe TRBD1 (6 bases). The TCR originated in a woman aged 45-65 years with acute or convalescent COVID-19. Sequencing was carried out using peripheral blood. This chain's CDR3 is CASSFGRGWQPQHF. Here the CDR3 DNA reads TGTGCCAGCAGTTTCGGCAGGGGTTGGCAGCCCCAGCATTTT.